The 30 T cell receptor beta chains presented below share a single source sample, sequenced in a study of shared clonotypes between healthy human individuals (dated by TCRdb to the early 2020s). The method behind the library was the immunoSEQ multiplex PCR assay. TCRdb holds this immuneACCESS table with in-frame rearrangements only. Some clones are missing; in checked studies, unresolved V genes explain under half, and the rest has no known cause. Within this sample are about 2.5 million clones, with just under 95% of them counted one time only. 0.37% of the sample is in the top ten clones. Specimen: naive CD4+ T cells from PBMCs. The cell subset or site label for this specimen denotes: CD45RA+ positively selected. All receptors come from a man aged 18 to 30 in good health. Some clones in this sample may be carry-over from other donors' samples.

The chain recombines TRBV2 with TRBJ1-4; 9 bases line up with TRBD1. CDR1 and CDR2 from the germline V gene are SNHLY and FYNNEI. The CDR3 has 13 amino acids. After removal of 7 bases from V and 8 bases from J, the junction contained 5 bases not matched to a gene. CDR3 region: CASNRDREEKLFF. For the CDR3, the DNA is TGTGCCAGCAATCGGGACAGGGAAGAAAAACTGTTTTTT.

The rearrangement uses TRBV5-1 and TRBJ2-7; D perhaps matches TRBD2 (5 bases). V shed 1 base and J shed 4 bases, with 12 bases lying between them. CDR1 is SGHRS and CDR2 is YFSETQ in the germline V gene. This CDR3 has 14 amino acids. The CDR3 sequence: CASSLSTPGYEQYF. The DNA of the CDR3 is TGCGCCAGCAGCTTGAGTACGCCGGGGTACGAGCAGTACTTC.

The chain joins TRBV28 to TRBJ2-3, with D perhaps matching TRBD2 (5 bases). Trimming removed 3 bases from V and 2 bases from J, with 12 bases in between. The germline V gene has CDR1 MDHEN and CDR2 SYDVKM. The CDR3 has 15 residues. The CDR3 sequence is CASSLWTGDTDTQYF. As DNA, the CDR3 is TGTGCCAGCAGTTTGTGGACTGGGGACACAGATACGCAGTATTTT. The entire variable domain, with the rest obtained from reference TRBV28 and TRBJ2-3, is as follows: DVKVTQSSRYLVKRTGEKVFLECVQDMDHENMFWYRQDPGLGLRLIYFSYDVKMKEKGDIPEGYSVSREKKERFSLILESASTNQTSMYLCASSLWTGDTDTQYFGPGTRLTVL.

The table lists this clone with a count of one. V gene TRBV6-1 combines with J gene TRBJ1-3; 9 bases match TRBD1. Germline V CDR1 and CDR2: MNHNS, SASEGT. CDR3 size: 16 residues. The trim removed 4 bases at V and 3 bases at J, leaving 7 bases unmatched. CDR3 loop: CASSGRDREFGNTIYF. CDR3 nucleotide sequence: TGTGCCAGCAGTGGCCGGGACAGGGAATTTGGAAACACCATATATTTT.

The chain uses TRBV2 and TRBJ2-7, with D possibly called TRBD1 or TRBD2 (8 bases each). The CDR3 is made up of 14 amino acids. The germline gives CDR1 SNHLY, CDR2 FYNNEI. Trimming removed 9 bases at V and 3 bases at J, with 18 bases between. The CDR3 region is CASSSGTGFYEQYF. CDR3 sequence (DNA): TGTGCCAGTAGTAGCGGGACAGGTTTCTACGAGCAGTACTTC.

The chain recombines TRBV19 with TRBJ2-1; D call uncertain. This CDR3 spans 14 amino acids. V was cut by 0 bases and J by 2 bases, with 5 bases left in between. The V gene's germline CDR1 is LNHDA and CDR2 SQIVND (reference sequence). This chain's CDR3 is CASSIENAYNEQFF. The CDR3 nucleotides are TGTGCCAGTAGTATAGAAAACGCCTACAATGAGCAGTTCTTC.

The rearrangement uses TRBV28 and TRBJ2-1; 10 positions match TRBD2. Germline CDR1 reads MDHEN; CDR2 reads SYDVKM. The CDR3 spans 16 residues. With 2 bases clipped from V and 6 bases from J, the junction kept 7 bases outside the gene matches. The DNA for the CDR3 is TGTGCCAGCAGTTTACCGGGACTAGCGTCCGCCAATGAGCAGTTCTTC. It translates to CASSLPGLASANEQFF.

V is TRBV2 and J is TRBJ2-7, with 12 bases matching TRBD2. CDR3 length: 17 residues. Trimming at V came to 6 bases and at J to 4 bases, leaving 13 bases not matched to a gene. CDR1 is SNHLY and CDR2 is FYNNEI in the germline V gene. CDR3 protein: CASRPIGLAGTGYEQYF. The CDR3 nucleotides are TGTGCCAGCAGGCCAATCGGACTAGCGGGGACGGGGTACGAGCAGTACTTC.

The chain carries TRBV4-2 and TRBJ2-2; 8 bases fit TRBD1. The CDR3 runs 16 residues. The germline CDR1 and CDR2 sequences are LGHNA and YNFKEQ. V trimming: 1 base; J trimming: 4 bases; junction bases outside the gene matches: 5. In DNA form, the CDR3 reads TGTGCCAGCAGCCAAGGGACAGGGAAAAGCACCGGGGAGCTGTTTTTT. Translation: CASSQGTGKSTGELFF.

In nucleotides, the CDR3 is TGTGCCACCAGCAGATCGGGCCGGGACAGGGGAAAGGGCTACACCTTC. It is translated as CATSRSGRDRGKGYTF. V and J are TRBV15 and TRBJ1-2, with 10 bases that match TRBD1. There are 16 residues in the CDR3. V gave up 2 bases and J gave up 8 bases; unmatched junction bases: 11. CDR1 and CDR2 from the germline V gene are LNHNV and YYDKDF (reference sequence). Full variable domain (rest looked up from reference TRBV15 and TRBJ1-2): DAMVIQNPRYQVTQFGKPVTLSCSQTLNHNVMYWYQQKSSQAPKLLFHYYDKDFNNEADTPDNFQSRRPNTSFCFLDIRSPGLGDTAMYLCATSRSGRDRGKGYTFGSGTRLTVV.

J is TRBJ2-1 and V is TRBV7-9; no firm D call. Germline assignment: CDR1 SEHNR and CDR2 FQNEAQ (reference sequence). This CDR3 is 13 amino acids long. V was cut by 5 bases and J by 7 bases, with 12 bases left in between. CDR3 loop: CASSLMTGNEQFF. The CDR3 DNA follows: TGTGCCAGCAGCCTGATGACCGGGAATGAGCAGTTCTTC.

The CDR3 spells CASSADRSSGNTIYF. CDR3 in DNA: TGTGCCAGCAGCGCCGACCGGAGCTCTGGAAACACCATATATTTT. J is TRBJ1-3 and V is TRBV5-5, with no clear D. The V gene's germline CDR1 is SGHKS and CDR2 YYEKEE (reference sequence). The CDR3 runs 15 residues. V lost 4 bases to trimming and J lost 0 bases, with 11 bases between them.

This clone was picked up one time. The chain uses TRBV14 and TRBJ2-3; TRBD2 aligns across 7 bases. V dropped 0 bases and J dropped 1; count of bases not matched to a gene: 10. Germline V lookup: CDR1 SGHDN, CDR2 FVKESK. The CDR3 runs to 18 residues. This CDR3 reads CASSQDLFGGSGTDTQYF. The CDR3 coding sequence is TGTGCCAGCAGCCAAGATTTGTTTGGCGGGAGTGGCACAGATACGCAGTATTTT.

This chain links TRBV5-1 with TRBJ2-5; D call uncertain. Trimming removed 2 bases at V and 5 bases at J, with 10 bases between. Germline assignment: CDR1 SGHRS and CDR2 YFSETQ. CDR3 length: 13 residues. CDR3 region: CASSFGARETQYF. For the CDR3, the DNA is TGCGCCAGCAGCTTCGGAGCTCGGGAGACCCAGTACTTC.

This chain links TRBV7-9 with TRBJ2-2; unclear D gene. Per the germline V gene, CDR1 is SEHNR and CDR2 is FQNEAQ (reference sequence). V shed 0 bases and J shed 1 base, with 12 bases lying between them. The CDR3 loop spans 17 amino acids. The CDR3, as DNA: TGTGCCAGCAGCTTAGCGCTATCCGGGTGGAACACCGGGGAGCTGTTTTTT. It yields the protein CASSLALSGWNTGELFF.

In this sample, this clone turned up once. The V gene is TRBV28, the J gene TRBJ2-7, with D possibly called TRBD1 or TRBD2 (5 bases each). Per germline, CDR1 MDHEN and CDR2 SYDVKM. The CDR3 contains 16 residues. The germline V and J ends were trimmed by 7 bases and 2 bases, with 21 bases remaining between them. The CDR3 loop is CASTALRGRATYEQYF. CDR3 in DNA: TGTGCCAGCACCGCCCTCCGGGGCAGGGCAACCTACGAGCAGTACTTC.

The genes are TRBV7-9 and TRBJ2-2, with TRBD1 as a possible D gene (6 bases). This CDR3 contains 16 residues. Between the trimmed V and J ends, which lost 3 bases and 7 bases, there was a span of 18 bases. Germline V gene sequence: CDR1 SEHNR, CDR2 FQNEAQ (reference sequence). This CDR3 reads CASSLSGVEVGGELFF. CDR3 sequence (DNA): TGTGCCAGCAGCTTGTCAGGGGTCGAAGTAGGCGGGGAGCTGTTTTTT.

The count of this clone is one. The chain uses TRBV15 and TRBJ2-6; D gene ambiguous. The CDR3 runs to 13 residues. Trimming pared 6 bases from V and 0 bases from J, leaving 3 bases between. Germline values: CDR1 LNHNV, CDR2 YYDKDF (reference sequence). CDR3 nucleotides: TGTGCCACCAGTTTCTCTGGGGCCAACGTCCTGACTTTC. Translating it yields CATSFSGANVLTF.

CDR3 DNA: TGTGCCAGCTCACTTACAGGGTACAATGAGCAGTTCTTC. Amino acid sequence: CASSLTGYNEQFF. The chain employs TRBV18 and TRBJ2-1; D is perhaps TRBD1 (6 bases). Trimming left V 4 bases short and J 4 bases short, with 8 bases between. The length of the CDR3 is 13 residues. Germline V gene lookup returns CDR1 KGHSH and CDR2 LQKENI.

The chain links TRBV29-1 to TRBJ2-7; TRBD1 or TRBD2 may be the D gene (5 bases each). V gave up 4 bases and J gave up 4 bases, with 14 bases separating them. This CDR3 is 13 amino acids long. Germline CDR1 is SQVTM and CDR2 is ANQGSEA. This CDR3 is CSVVSGRTYEQYF. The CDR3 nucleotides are TGCAGCGTTGTTTCGGGACGTACTTACGAGCAGTACTTC.

As DNA, the CDR3 is TGTGCCAGCAGCTTACTTCGGGGACATAACACTGAAGCTTTCTTT. The encoded protein is CASSLLRGHNTEAFF. The V and J genes are TRBV7-2 and TRBJ1-1; D may be TRBD1 (6 bases). V was clipped by 2 bases and J by 2 bases, with 12 bases between them. Germline-derived CDR1 and CDR2 are SGHTA and FQGNSA. The CDR3 extends over 15 amino acids.

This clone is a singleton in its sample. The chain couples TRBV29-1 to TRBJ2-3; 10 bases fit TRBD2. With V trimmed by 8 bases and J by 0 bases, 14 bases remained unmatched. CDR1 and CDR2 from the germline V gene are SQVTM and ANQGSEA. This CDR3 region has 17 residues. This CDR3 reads CSSSRTSGPGSTDTQYF. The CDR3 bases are TGCAGCTCAAGCCGGACTAGCGGACCCGGTAGCACAGATACGCAGTATTTT.

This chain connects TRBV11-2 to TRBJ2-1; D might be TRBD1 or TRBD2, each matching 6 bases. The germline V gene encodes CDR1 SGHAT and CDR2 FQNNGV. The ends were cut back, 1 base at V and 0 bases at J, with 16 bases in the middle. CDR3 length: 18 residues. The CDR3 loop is CASSLVPGALTSYNEQFF. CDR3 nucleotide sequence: TGTGCCAGCAGCTTAGTCCCGGGGGCATTAACCTCCTACAATGAGCAGTTCTTC.

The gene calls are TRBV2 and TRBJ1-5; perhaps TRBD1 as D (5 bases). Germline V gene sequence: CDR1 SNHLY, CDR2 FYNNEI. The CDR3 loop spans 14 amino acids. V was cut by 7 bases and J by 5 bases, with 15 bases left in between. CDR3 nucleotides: TGTGCCAGCAAGGGGACCGGGCCTTATCAGCCCCAGCATTTT. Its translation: CASKGTGPYQPQHF.

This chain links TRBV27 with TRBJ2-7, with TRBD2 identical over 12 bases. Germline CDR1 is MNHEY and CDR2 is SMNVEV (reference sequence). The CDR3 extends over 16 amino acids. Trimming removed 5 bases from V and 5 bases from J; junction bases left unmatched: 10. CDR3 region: CASSPISSGRANEQYF. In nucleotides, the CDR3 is TGTGCCAGCAGTCCCATCTCTAGCGGGAGGGCCAACGAGCAGTACTTC.

The CDR3 DNA is TGTGCCACCAGCAGAGAGCCCCCCCCGGGCTACGAGCAGTACTTC. Residues: CATSREPPPGYEQYF. This sequence joins TRBV15 and TRBJ2-7; the D is unclear. The V gene's germline CDR1 is LNHNV and CDR2 YYDKDF (reference sequence). The CDR3 extends over 15 amino acids. V dropped 0 bases and J dropped 3 bases, with 12 bases sitting between them.

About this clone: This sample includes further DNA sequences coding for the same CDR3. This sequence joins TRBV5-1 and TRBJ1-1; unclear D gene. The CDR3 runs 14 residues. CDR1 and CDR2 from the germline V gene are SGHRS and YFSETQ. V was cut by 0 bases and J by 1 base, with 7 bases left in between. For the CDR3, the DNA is TGCGCCAGCAGCTTGGTGGCGGGGAACACTGAAGCTTTCTTT. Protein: CASSLVAGNTEAFF.

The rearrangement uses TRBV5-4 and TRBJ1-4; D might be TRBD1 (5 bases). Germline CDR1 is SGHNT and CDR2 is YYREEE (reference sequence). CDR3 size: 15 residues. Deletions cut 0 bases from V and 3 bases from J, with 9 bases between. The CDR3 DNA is TGTGCCAGCAGCTTGGGGCCAGGGTCTAATGAAAAACTGTTTTTT. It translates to CASSLGPGSNEKLFF.

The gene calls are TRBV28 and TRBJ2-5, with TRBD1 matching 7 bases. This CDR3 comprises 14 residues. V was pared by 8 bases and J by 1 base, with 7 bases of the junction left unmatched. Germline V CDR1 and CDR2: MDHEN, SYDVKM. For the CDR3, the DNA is TGTGCCAGCCTTAGACAGGGCCTCCAAGAGACCCAGTACTTC. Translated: CASLRQGLQETQYF. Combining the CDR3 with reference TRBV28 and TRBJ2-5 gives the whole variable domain DVKVTQSSRYLVKRTGEKVFLECVQDMDHENMFWYRQDPGLGLRLIYFSYDVKMKEKGDIPEGYSVSREKKERFSLILESASTNQTSMYLCASLRQGLQETQYFGPGTRLLVL.

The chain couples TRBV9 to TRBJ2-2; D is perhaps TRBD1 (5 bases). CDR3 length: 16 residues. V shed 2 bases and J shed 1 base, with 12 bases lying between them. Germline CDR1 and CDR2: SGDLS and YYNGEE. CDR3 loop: CASSVMGRVNTGELFF. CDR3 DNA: TGTGCCAGCAGCGTCATGGGGCGAGTGAACACCGGGGAGCTGTTTTTT.